A selection of T cell receptor beta chains follows, all from one sample in a study of cytomegalovirus exposure and HLA in healthy donors. Produced via immunoSEQ multiplex PCR; TCRdb's table is partial and in-frame only. This table has some 170,000 clones, about 75% appearing once. The source material was PBMCs. These TCRs come from a man between 35 and 55 years old in good health and CMV-seropositive. CDR3s include the opening cysteine and the closing phenylalanine or tryptophan. Fields, in order: CDR3 length, D gene, clone size, V gene, J gene, CDR3 DNA, CDR3 protein. A D gene is named only where the DNA matches it firmly. Part of the rows lack a size; the others show once, few, many or a class for expanded clones.

len: 15
d_gene: TRBD1
abundance: .
v_gene: TRBV7-8
j_gene: TRBJ1-5
CDR3nt: TGTGCCAGCGGCCCCGGGACAGATAGCAATCAGCCCCAGCATTTT
CDR3aa: CASGPGTDSNQPQHF

len: 11
d_gene: .
abundance: .
v_gene: TRBV5-1
j_gene: TRBJ2-7
CDR3nt: TGCGCCAGCAGCCAAAGGGGGGAGCAGTACTTC
CDR3aa: CASSQRGEQYF

len: 15
d_gene: TRBD2
abundance: .
v_gene: TRBV5-4
j_gene: TRBJ2-1
CDR3nt: TGTGCCAGCAGCCAGACTAGCGGGACCTACAATGAGCAGTTCTTC
CDR3aa: CASSQTSGTYNEQFF

len: 13
d_gene: .
abundance: .
v_gene: TRBV11-3
j_gene: TRBJ1-2
CDR3nt: TGTGCCAGCAGCCCAGGGGTTAACTATGGCTACACCTTC
CDR3aa: CASSPGVNYGYTF

len: 13
d_gene: .
abundance: .
v_gene: TRBV7-9
j_gene: TRBJ2-7
CDR3nt: TGTGCCAGCAGCCCCACCCCAGGCTACGAGCAGTACTTC
CDR3aa: CASSPTPGYEQYF

len: 15
d_gene: .
abundance: .
v_gene: TRBV5-1
j_gene: TRBJ2-1
CDR3nt: TGCGCCAGCAGCTTCGACAGGTCTTACTACAATGAGCAGTTCTTC
CDR3aa: CASSFDRSYYNEQFF

len: 16
d_gene: .
abundance: .
v_gene: TRBV7-9
j_gene: TRBJ2-6
CDR3nt: TGTGCCAGCAGCAAGTCTGGATACTCTGGGGCCAACGGCCTGACTTTC
CDR3aa: CASSKSGYSGANGLTF

len: 14
d_gene: .
abundance: .
v_gene: TRBV9
j_gene: TRBJ2-5
CDR3nt: TGTGCCAGCAAAGGGGGACCGTCCCAAGAGACCCAGTACTTC
CDR3aa: CASKGGPSQETQYF

len: 15
d_gene: TRBD2
abundance: .
v_gene: TRBV6-5
j_gene: TRBJ2-7
CDR3nt: TGTGCCAGCAGTTATGGGCCAACGGGGGGGTACGAGCAGTACTTC
CDR3aa: CASSYGPTGGYEQYF

len: 19
d_gene: .
abundance: .
v_gene: TRBV27
j_gene: TRBJ1-5
CDR3nt: TGTGCCAGCAGTTTAGGGTACCGGGGAGGAGGTTATAGCAATCAGCCCCAGCATTTT
CDR3aa: CASSLGYRGGGYSNQPQHF

len: 14
d_gene: .
abundance: few
v_gene: TRBV6-1
j_gene: TRBJ2-7
CDR3nt: TGTGCCAGCAGGGGGGGACGTTTAACCTACGAGCAGTACTTC
CDR3aa: CASRGGRLTYEQYF

len: 15
d_gene: .
abundance: .
v_gene: TRBV5-1
j_gene: TRBJ1-1
CDR3nt: TGCGCCAGCAGCTTGGATGCGATCTCGAACACTGAAGCTTTCTTT
CDR3aa: CASSLDAISNTEAFF

len: 11
d_gene: TRBD1
abundance: .
v_gene: TRBV2
j_gene: TRBJ2-7
CDR3nt: TGTGCCAGCAGTCTAAGACAGGGCTCGGACTTC
CDR3aa: CASSLRQGSDF

len: 15
d_gene: .
abundance: .
v_gene: TRBV19
j_gene: TRBJ1-5
CDR3nt: TGTGCCAGTAGTTCCGGACAGCTTCTAAATCAGCCCCAGCATTTT
CDR3aa: CASSSGQLLNQPQHF

len: 14
d_gene: TRBD1
abundance: .
v_gene: TRBV5-1
j_gene: TRBJ2-5
CDR3nt: TGCGCCAGCAGCGCCGGACAGGGCGGGGAGACCCAGTACTTC
CDR3aa: CASSAGQGGETQYF

len: 15
d_gene: .
abundance: .
v_gene: TRBV28
j_gene: TRBJ2-4
CDR3nt: TGTGCCAGCAGTTTAGGAAGCCCCCCCGGGGACATTCAGTACTTC
CDR3aa: CASSLGSPPGDIQYF

len: 15
d_gene: TRBD2
abundance: .
v_gene: TRBV7-2
j_gene: TRBJ2-1
CDR3nt: TGTGCCAGCAGCTTAGGGGCTAGCGGGAGTTATGAGCAGTTCTTC
CDR3aa: CASSLGASGSYEQFF

len: 14
d_gene: .
abundance: .
v_gene: TRBV5-1
j_gene: TRBJ1-1
CDR3nt: TGCGCCAGCAGCCTGCAGGGGTTCAACACTGAAGCTTTCTTT
CDR3aa: CASSLQGFNTEAFF

len: 11
d_gene: .
abundance: .
v_gene: TRBV29-1
j_gene: TRBJ2-7
CDR3nt: TGCAGCGTTGAATCAGGGCCCGAGCAGTACTTC
CDR3aa: CSVESGPEQYF

len: 16
d_gene: TRBD1
abundance: .
v_gene: TRBV9
j_gene: TRBJ1-4
CDR3nt: TGTGCCAGCAGCGAGGGGGCCGGGGGGGCGGGTGAAAAACTGTTTTTT
CDR3aa: CASSEGAGGAGEKLFF

len: 15
d_gene: TRBD1
abundance: .
v_gene: TRBV5-4
j_gene: TRBJ2-7
CDR3nt: TGTGCCAGCACCCGGACCGGGACAGTCTCCTACGAGCAGTACTTC
CDR3aa: CASTRTGTVSYEQYF

len: 17
d_gene: TRBD2
abundance: .
v_gene: TRBV5-5
j_gene: TRBJ2-2
CDR3nt: TGTGCCAGCAGCTCGGGACTAGCGGGAAGAGACACCGGGGAGCTGTTTTTT
CDR3aa: CASSSGLAGRDTGELFF

len: 11
d_gene: .
abundance: .
v_gene: TRBV19
j_gene: TRBJ1-2
CDR3nt: TGTGCCAGCCACCTTGGAGGTGGCTACACCTTC
CDR3aa: CASHLGGGYTF

len: 13
d_gene: .
abundance: few
v_gene: TRBV5-1
j_gene: TRBJ2-7
CDR3nt: TGCGCCAGCAGCTTGGGCAGGGATTACGAGCAGTACTTC
CDR3aa: CASSLGRDYEQYF

len: 16
d_gene: TRBD2
abundance: .
v_gene: TRBV18
j_gene: TRBJ2-3
CDR3nt: TGTGCCAGCTCAAAGACTAGCGGGGATAGCACAGATACGCAGTATTTT
CDR3aa: CASSKTSGDSTDTQYF

len: 16
d_gene: TRBD1
abundance: few
v_gene: TRBV7-6
j_gene: TRBJ1-5
CDR3nt: TGTGCCAGCAGTCTCGCAGGGGGTAATAGCAATCAGCCCCAGCATTTT
CDR3aa: CASSLAGGNSNQPQHF

len: 11
d_gene: .
abundance: .
v_gene: TRBV10-3
j_gene: TRBJ2-7
CDR3nt: TGTGCCATCAGTGCAGGGAACGAGCAGTACTTC
CDR3aa: CAISAGNEQYF

len: 12
d_gene: .
abundance: .
v_gene: TRBV28
j_gene: TRBJ2-2
CDR3nt: TGTGCCAGCAGCCCTAACACCGGGGAGCTGTTTTTT
CDR3aa: CASSPNTGELFF

len: 14
d_gene: .
abundance: .
v_gene: TRBV5-1
j_gene: TRBJ2-2
CDR3nt: TGCGCCAGCAGCTTCGGGGAAAACACCGGGGAGCTGTTTTTT
CDR3aa: CASSFGENTGELFF

len: 15
d_gene: .
abundance: .
v_gene: TRBV11-2
j_gene: TRBJ2-7
CDR3nt: TGTGCCAGCAGCGTAGGGACATCCCCTTGGTACGAGCAGTACTTC
CDR3aa: CASSVGTSPWYEQYF

len: 14
d_gene: .
abundance: .
v_gene: TRBV5-4
j_gene: TRBJ2-7
CDR3nt: TGTGCCAGCAGCTTGGAGTCGGGGTACCACGAGCAGTACTTC
CDR3aa: CASSLESGYHEQYF